Detailed here is one TCR beta chain. Its antigen remains unidentified. The entry originates in a study of T cell responses to AZD1222 COVID-19 vaccine. Broader study findings: Donors in the cohort were predominantly white British and more often female, and clonal diversity was possibly underestimated. Repertoire sampling occurred only after the peak T cell response.

Produced via immunoSEQ multiplex PCR; TCRdb's table is partial and in-frame only. The sample includes 90,000 to 95,000 clones, 88% of them seen just once. CDR1 and CDR2 from the germline V gene are MDHEN and SYDVKM. Losses at the gene ends were 6 bases for V and 12 bases for J; bases not matched to a gene: 14. The CDR3 is 14 amino acids. This TCR was recovered from an adult who received the AZD1222 COVID-19 vaccine. This rearrangement joins TRBV28 to TRBJ2-1; TRBD1 agrees at 7 bases. The source was peripheral blood, collected 28 days after the second AZD1222 dose. For the CDR3, the DNA is TGTGCCAGCAGGGAAAGACAGGGTATGGGCTTGCAGTTCTTC. Translation gives CASRERQGMGLQFF.